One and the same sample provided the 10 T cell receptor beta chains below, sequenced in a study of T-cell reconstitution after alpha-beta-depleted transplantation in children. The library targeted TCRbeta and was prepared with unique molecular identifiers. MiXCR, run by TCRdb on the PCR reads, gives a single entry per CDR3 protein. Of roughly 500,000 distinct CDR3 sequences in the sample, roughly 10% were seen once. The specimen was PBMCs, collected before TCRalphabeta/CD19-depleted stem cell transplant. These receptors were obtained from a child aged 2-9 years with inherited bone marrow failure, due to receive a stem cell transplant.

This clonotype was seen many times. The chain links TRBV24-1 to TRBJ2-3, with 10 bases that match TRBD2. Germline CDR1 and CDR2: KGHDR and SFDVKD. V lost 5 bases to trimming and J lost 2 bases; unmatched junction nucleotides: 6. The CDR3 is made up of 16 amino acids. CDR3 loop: CATSAPAGGPTDTQYF. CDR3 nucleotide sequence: TGTGCCACCAGTGCTCCAGCGGGAGGGCCCACAGATACGCAGTATTTT.

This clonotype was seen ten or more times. CDR3: CASSLGLSLAHEQYF. CDR3 bases: TGTGCCAGCAGCTTAGGGCTATCTCTAGCGCACGAGCAGTACTTC. The chain uses TRBV7-9 and TRBJ2-7; tentatively, D is TRBD2 (6 bases). V was shortened by 1 base and J by 5 bases, with 15 bases between the two germline ends. This CDR3 has 15 residues. CDR1 is SEHNR, CDR2 FQNEAQ, per germline (reference sequence).

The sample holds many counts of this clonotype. This CDR3 reads CSVAGRVSYNEQFF. DNA for the CDR3: TGCAGCGTTGCGGGGCGAGTTTCGTACAATGAGCAGTTCTTC. V is TRBV29-1 and J is TRBJ2-1; D may correspond to TRBD1 or TRBD2 (5 bases each). V was shortened by 4 bases and J by 4 bases, with 14 bases between the two germline ends. The germline gives CDR1 SQVTM, CDR2 ANQGSEA. The CDR3 is made up of 14 amino acids.

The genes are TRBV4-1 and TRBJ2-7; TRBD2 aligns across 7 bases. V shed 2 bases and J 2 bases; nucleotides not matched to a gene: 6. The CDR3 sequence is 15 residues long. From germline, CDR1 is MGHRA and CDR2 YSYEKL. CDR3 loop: CASSQTGTMTYEQYF. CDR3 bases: TGCGCCAGCAGCCAAACCGGGACTATGACCTACGAGCAGTACTTC.

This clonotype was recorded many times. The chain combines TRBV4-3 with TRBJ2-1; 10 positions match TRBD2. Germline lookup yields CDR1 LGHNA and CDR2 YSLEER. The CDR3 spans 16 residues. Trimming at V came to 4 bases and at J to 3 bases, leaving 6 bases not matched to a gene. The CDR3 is CASSPYTSGVYNEQFF. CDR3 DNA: TGCGCCAGCAGCCCCTATACTAGCGGGGTCTACAATGAGCAGTTCTTC.

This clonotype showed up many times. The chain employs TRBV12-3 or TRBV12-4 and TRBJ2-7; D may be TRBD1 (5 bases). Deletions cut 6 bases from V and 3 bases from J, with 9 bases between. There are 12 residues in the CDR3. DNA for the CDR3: TGTGCCAGCAGAGAGACAGACTACGAGCAGTACTTC. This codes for CASRETDYEQYF.

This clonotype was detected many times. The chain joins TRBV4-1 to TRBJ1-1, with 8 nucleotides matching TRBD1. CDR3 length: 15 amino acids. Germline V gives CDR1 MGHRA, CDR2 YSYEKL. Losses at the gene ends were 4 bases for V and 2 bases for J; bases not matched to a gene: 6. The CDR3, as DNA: TGCGCCAGCAGCCGATTGGACAGGGCCAACACTGAAGCTTTCTTT. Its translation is CASSRLDRANTEAFF.

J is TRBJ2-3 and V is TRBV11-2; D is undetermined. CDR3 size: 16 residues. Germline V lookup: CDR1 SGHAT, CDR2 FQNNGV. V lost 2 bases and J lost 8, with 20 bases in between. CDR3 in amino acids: CASSLNLAARFGTQYF. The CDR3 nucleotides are TGTGCCAGCAGCTTAAACCTGGCAGCCCGGTTCGGTACGCAGTATTTT. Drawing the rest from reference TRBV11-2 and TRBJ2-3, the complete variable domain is EAGVAQSPRYKIIEKRQSVAFWCNPISGHATLYWYQQILGQGPKLLIQFQNNGVVDDSQLPKDRFSAERLKGVDSTLKIQPAKLEDSAVYLCASSLNLAARFGTQYFGPGTRLTVL.

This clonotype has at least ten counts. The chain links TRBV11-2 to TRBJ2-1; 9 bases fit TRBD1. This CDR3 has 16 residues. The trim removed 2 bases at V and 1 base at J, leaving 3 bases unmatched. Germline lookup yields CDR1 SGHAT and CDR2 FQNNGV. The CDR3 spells CASSLTGQGSYNEQFF. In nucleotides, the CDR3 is TGTGCCAGCAGCTTAACAGGACAGGGGTCCTACAATGAGCAGTTCTTC. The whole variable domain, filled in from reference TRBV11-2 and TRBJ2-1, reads EAGVAQSPRYKIIEKRQSVAFWCNPISGHATLYWYQQILGQGPKLLIQFQNNGVVDDSQLPKDRFSAERLKGVDSTLKIQPAKLEDSAVYLCASSLTGQGSYNEQFFGPGTRLTVL.

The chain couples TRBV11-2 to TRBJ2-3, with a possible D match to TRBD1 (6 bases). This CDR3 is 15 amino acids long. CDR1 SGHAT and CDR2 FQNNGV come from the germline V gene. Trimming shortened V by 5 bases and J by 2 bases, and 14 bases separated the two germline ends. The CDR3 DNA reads TGTGCCAGCAGCCCGCTCAGGGGAAACACAGATACGCAGTATTTT. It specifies CASSPLRGNTDTQYF.